Listed below are T cell receptor beta chains from one sample, sequenced in a study of T cell responses to AZD1222 COVID-19 vaccine. The data were produced by immunoSEQ multiplex PCR, yet TCRdb's version contains in-frame clones alone and is incomplete. This sample has about 150,000 clones, with about nine tenths found just once. Specimen: peripheral blood, collected 28 days after the second AZD1222 dose. Receptors originate from an adult who received the AZD1222 COVID-19 vaccine. The CDR3 runs from the conserved cysteine through the conserved F or W. A D gene is named only where the DNA matches it firmly. The size field is filled for only some rows; it gives once, few, many or a size class.

CDR3 protein	CDR3 DNA	J gene	V gene	D gene	clone size
CASNVDGSVRQPQHF	TGTGCCAGTAACGTTGACGGAAGCGTCCGCCAGCCCCAGCATTTT	TRBJ1-5	TRBV19	NA	NA
CASSRDRDYEQYF	TGCGCCAGCAGCCGGGACAGGGACTACGAGCAGTACTTC	TRBJ2-7	TRBV4-3	TRBD1	NA
CASSLAIGNSPLHF	TGCGCCAGCAGCTTGGCGATCGGGAATTCACCCCTCCACTTT	TRBJ1-6	TRBV5-1	NA	NA
CASSYISLQGRTGPEAFF	TGTGCCAGCAGTTATATTAGCCTACAGGGAAGAACGGGCCCTGAAGCTTTCTTT	TRBJ1-1	TRBV6-2/TRBV6-3	NA	NA
CATSDPRGQGQTDTQYF	TGTGCCACCAGTGACCCGCGGGGACAGGGTCAGACAGATACGCAGTATTTT	TRBJ2-3	TRBV24-1	TRBD1	NA
CASSLGGNLEAFF	TGTGCCAGCAGTTTAGGGGGAAACCTTGAAGCTTTCTTT	TRBJ1-1	TRBV28	NA	NA
CASSRLDREDGYTF	TGTGCCAGCAGCCGCCTTGACAGGGAGGACGGCTACACCTTC	TRBJ1-2	TRBV4-2	TRBD1	once
CSVEGGLGITYNEQFF	TGCAGCGTTGAAGGGGGATTGGGGATAACCTACAATGAGCAGTTCTTC	TRBJ2-1	TRBV29-1	NA	NA
CASSLFAAGGETQYF	TGCGCCAGCAGCTTGTTTGCTGCGGGGGGAGAGACCCAGTACTTC	TRBJ2-5	TRBV5-1	TRBD2	NA
CASSRELGIFTEAFF	TGTGCCAGCTCCAGGGAGCTCGGGATTTTTACTGAAGCTTTCTTT	TRBJ1-1	TRBV28	NA	once
CASSFLTGTGLEKLFF	TGTGCCAGCAGTTTTCTGACCGGGACAGGGCTGGAAAAACTGTTTTTT	TRBJ1-4	TRBV27	TRBD1	NA
CASSSRQGGGSNQPQHF	TGTGCCAGCAGTTCGCGACAGGGTGGAGGTTCGAATCAGCCCCAGCATTTT	TRBJ1-5	TRBV27	TRBD1	NA
CASSLSPPRWKRDEKLFF	TGTGCCAGCAGTTTATCCCCCCCGAGGTGGAAAAGGGATGAAAAACTGTTTTTT	TRBJ1-4	TRBV27	NA	once
CASSPETRGYTF	TGTGCCAGCAGCCCAGAGACTCGCGGCTACACCTTC	TRBJ1-2	TRBV5-6	NA	NA
CASSLGVNSPLHF	TGCGCCAGCAGCTTGGGAGTGAATTCACCCCTCCACTTT	TRBJ1-6	TRBV5-1	NA	once
CASSDGLVGIYNEQFF	TGTGCCAGCAGTGACGGACTCGTAGGGATCTACAATGAGCAGTTCTTC	TRBJ2-1	TRBV25-1	NA	NA
CASSQGYTEAFF	TGTGCCAGCAGCCAAGGGTACACTGAAGCTTTCTTT	TRBJ1-1	TRBV3-1/TRBV3-2	NA	NA
CASILTGTGANVLTF	TGTGCCAGCATATTAACAGGGACTGGGGCCAACGTCCTGACTTTC	TRBJ2-6	TRBV6-5	NA	NA
CASSLRRTAIMNTEAFF	TGTGCCAGCAGCTTACGGAGGACAGCTATCATGAACACTGAAGCTTTCTTT	TRBJ1-1	TRBV7-8	NA	NA
CASSYSRGMNTEAFF	TGTGCCAGCAGTTACTCACGGGGAATGAACACTGAAGCTTTCTTT	TRBJ1-1	TRBV6-5	NA	NA
CSVATVQYNEQFF	TGCAGCGTCGCTACCGTCCAATACAATGAGCAGTTCTTC	TRBJ2-1	TRBV29-1	NA	NA
CASSLAWGGYTF	TGTGCCAGCAGTTTAGCGTGGGGAGGCTACACCTTC	TRBJ1-2	TRBV12-3/TRBV12-4	NA	NA
CASSSELQVNTEAFF	TGTGCCAGCAGCTCCGAACTTCAGGTGAACACTGAAGCTTTCTTT	TRBJ1-1	TRBV7-9	NA	NA
CSVVAGRQETQYF	TGCAGCGTTGTTGCGGGGAGGCAAGAGACCCAGTACTTC	TRBJ2-5	TRBV29-1	NA	NA
CASSLRGLEQPQHF	TGTGCCAGCAGCTTGCGGGGGCTGGAACAGCCCCAGCATTTT	TRBJ1-5	TRBV5-8	NA	NA
CAVRDREPEAFF	TGTGCCGTCAGGGACAGAGAGCCGGAAGCTTTCTTT	TRBJ1-1	TRBV2	TRBD1	NA
CASSDSSSGRTEAFF	TGTGCCAGCAGTGACTCGAGTTCCGGACGCACTGAAGCTTTCTTT	TRBJ1-1	TRBV6-4	NA	NA
CASSLRGSLYNEQFF	TGTGCCAGCAGTTTGAGAGGCTCCCTCTACAATGAGCAGTTCTTC	TRBJ2-1	TRBV28	NA	NA
CASSPQGATNYEQYF	TGTGCCAGCAGCCCACAGGGGGCAACAAACTACGAGCAGTACTTC	TRBJ2-7	TRBV2	TRBD1	NA